These 10 T cell receptor beta chains originate from one sample sequenced in a study of blood T cells in healthy people across ages. It was with a sample-barcoded 5' primer and a J-beta primer mix that a second PCR of roughly 7 to 12 cycles was run. TCRdb processed the 5' RACE reads anew with MiXCR; each CDR3 protein has one entry. The data contain some 1 million distinct CDR3 sequences, 40% to 45% of them singletons. The sequenced sample was blood. The receptor source for this set is a woman aged 55-69 years in good health.

The V and J genes are TRBV29-1 and TRBJ1-1; D uncertain. Germline CDR1 reads SQVTM; CDR2 reads ANQGSEA. Trimming cost V 4 bases and J 5 bases, with 11 bases left between them. The CDR3 has 12 residues. The CDR3 DNA follows: TGCAGCGTTGGTGGGGAACGGACTGAAGCTTTCTTT. This codes for CSVGGERTEAFF.

This rearrangement joins TRBV28 to TRBJ2-3, with D perhaps being TRBD1 or TRBD2 (6 bases each). V lost 6 bases, J lost 0 bases, and 13 bases lay in between. Germline V gene sequence: CDR1 MDHEN, CDR2 SYDVKM. This CDR3 region has 15 residues. The CDR3, as DNA: TGTGCCAGCAGCCGCCGGGGGCCGAGCACAGATACGCAGTATTTT. This gives the protein CASSRRGPSTDTQYF.

This chain links TRBV20-1 with TRBJ1-5; possibly TRBD1 for D (5 bases). The CDR3 consists of 15 residues. V was shortened by 7 bases and J by 4 bases, with 20 bases between the two germline ends. Germline CDR1 and CDR2: DFQATT and SNEGSKA (reference sequence). DNA of the CDR3: TGCAGTGTCGATCAGGGTTGGGTTGGAAATCAGCCCCAGCATTTT. Protein sequence: CSVDQGWVGNQPQHF.

This clonotype was detected a few times. This chain links TRBV7-6 with TRBJ1-4; D is undetermined. The CDR3 consists of 12 residues. The ends were cut back, 5 bases at V and 6 bases at J, with 7 bases in the middle. Germline CDR1 reads SGHVS; CDR2 reads FNYEAQ. Here the CDR3 reads CASSRTDEKLFF. In DNA form, the CDR3 reads TGTGCCAGCAGCCGGACCGATGAAAAACTGTTTTTT.

This clonotype showed up many times. The CDR3 region is CASSTPAVQETQYF. The CDR3 DNA sequence: TGTGCCAGCAGCACCCCAGCGGTTCAAGAGACCCAGTACTTC. The genes are TRBV28 and TRBJ2-5; D possibly corresponds to TRBD2 (5 bases). Germline assignment: CDR1 MDHEN and CDR2 SYDVKM. Trimming pared 6 bases from V and 2 bases from J, leaving 13 bases between. The CDR3 contains 14 residues.

The gene calls are TRBV7-2 and TRBJ2-5; either TRBD1 or TRBD2 may fit D (6 bases each). CDR1 is SGHTA and CDR2 is FQGNSA in the germline V gene. This CDR3 has 15 residues. The V gene lost 5 bases and the J gene lost 2 bases, with 15 bases spanning the gap. The CDR3 DNA reads as TGTGCCAGCAGCCCAGTCCTAGGGGGGCAAGAGACCCAGTACTTC. Translation gives CASSPVLGGQETQYF.

This clonotype was seen only a few times. The chain uses TRBV7-9 and TRBJ2-3; TRBD2 is a possible D gene (5 bases). With 0 bases removed from V and 1 base from J, the gap between germline ends came to 8 bases. The CDR3 length is 15 residues. CDR1 SEHNR and CDR2 FQNEAQ come from the germline V gene (reference sequence). This chain's CDR3 is CASSLAAERTDTQYF. Here the CDR3 DNA reads TGTGCCAGCAGCTTAGCAGCGGAGCGCACAGATACGCAGTATTTT.

The V and J genes are TRBV10-3 and TRBJ2-1, with a tentative D call TRBD2 (6 bases). CDR1 and CDR2 from the germline V gene are ENHRY and SYGVKD. V lost 11 bases, J lost 5 bases, and 19 bases lay in between. There are 14 residues in the CDR3. The CDR3 nucleotides are TGTGCCTCAGCCCGGGGGACGGGAAACAATGAGCAGTTCTTC. This gives the protein CASARGTGNNEQFF.

This clonotype has just a few counts. This chain uses TRBV10-1 with TRBJ2-4; no definite D call. The CDR3 covers 14 residues. CDR1 and CDR2 (germline): WNHNN, SYGVQD (reference sequence). V lost 3 bases, J lost 0 bases, and 6 bases lay in between. The CDR3 DNA reads TGCGCCAGCAGTGACAACTCAGCCAAAAACATTCAGTACTTC. Translated: CASSDNSAKNIQYF.

In this sample, this clonotype turned up many times. This chain uses TRBV29-1 with TRBJ2-7, with TRBD1 matching over 10 bases. CDR3 length equals 13 residues. Germline V gene lookup returns CDR1 SQVTM and CDR2 ANQGSEA. V was pared by 6 bases and J by 1 base, with 3 bases of the junction left unmatched. The CDR3 DNA sequence: TGCAGCGTAGGGACAGGGGAATCCTACGAGCAGTACTTC. It encodes CSVGTGESYEQYF.